The clone carrying this T cell receptor (beta chain) came up once. Cohorts were based on clinical histories the participants reported. Two negative PCRs, clearance, or symptom resolution had been documented for recovered Cohort 3 donors. This sample is part of a study of blood T cell repertoires in COVID-19. Study details: PBMCs, B-cell-depleted T cells, or T cells provided the cDNA or gDNA that made up the material.

Authors' data handling: The authors estimated nucleated cell counts from reference gene primer amplification. Measured with immunoSEQ multiplex PCR; TCRdb has only the in-frame clones, and not every one. V, J and clone size are taken as reported in that table, and D and trimming were inferred from the DNA itself. The sample has 200,000 to 250,000 clones, 88% seen once. The CDR3 covers 15 residues. The V gene lost 0 bases and the J gene lost 3 bases, with 10 bases spanning the gap. Germline V lookup: CDR1 SGHRS, CDR2 YFSETQ. The sequence derives from a woman aged 25 to 39 who had recovered from COVID-19. What was sequenced was PBMCs or T cells enriched from blood (not recorded which). This chain links TRBV5-1 with TRBJ1-5; maybe TRBD1 (6 bases). The CDR3 region is CASSLGGTPNQPQHF. CDR3 coding DNA: TGCGCCAGCAGCTTGGGTGGGACACCCAATCAGCCCCAGCATTTT.